The 32 T cell receptor beta chains below all came from one sample that was sequenced in a study of T cell repertoires in cytomegalovirus infection. TCRdb used MiXCR to reprocess the reads, holding one entry per CDR3 protein. The table lists around 570,000 distinct CDR3 sequences, 40% of them singletons. No antigen has been assigned to these receptors. The sequences come from cultured PBMCs, collected from culture after CMV antigen stimulation. The receptors here all came from a human donor in good health (CMV status not recorded). Some clones in this sample may be carry-over from other donors' samples.

There are a few counts of this clonotype. The chain employs TRBV7-6 and TRBJ1-2; D gene uncertain. CDR1 and CDR2 from the germline V gene are SGHVS and FNYEAQ. The CDR3 sequence is 15 residues long. V was trimmed by 1 base and J by 2 bases, leaving 11 bases between them. CDR3 nucleotides: TGTGCCAGCAGCTTAGACCACCGGGCCAACTATGGCTACACCTTC. Encoded protein: CASSLDHRANYGYTF.

The sample holds many counts of this clonotype. This chain joins TRBV7-2 and TRBJ1-6; D unresolved. V dropped 2 bases and J dropped 1 base, with 6 bases sitting between them. CDR3 length: 15 amino acids. The germline V gene encodes CDR1 SGHTA and CDR2 FQGNSA. The CDR3 loop is CASSLMGSYNSPLHF. The CDR3 DNA reads as TGTGCCAGCAGCTTAATGGGTTCCTATAATTCACCCCTCCACTTT.

The chain links TRBV11-2 to TRBJ1-4; no definite D call. There are 16 residues in the CDR3. In germline, CDR1 is SGHAT, CDR2 FQNNGV. Trimming took 5 bases from V and 3 from J, leaving 16 bases between them. The CDR3: CASSHWTRPANEKLFF. Written as DNA, the CDR3 is TGTGCCAGCAGCCACTGGACCCGGCCGGCTAATGAAAAACTGTTTTTT.

The chain joins TRBV7-8 to TRBJ1-5; D not certain. The CDR3 has 15 amino acids. Trimming stripped 1 base from V and 2 bases from J, with 9 bases between. Germline CDR1 reads SGHVS; CDR2 reads FQNEAQ. The CDR3 nucleotides are TGTGCCAGCAGCTTAGGCCCTACTGGCAATCAGCCCCAGCATTTT. Its protein is CASSLGPTGNQPQHF.

This chain joins TRBV7-2 and TRBJ2-1; maybe TRBD2 (5 bases). This CDR3 contains 14 residues. The germline V gene has CDR1 SGHTA and CDR2 FQGNSA. Trimming cost V 4 bases and J 3 bases, with 10 bases left between them. The CDR3, as DNA: TGTGCCAGCAGCTCGCTCCGGGACTACAATGAGCAGTTCTTC. This gives the protein CASSSLRDYNEQFF.

This clonotype was picked up one time. This CDR3 is CSAADRDGTGELFF. CDR3 coding DNA: TGCAGTGCCGCCGACCGGGACGGCACCGGGGAGCTGTTTTTT. The chain carries TRBV20-1 and TRBJ2-2; perhaps D is TRBD1 or TRBD2 (5 bases each). The V end was cut by 6 bases, the J end by 4 bases, with 15 bases between. This CDR3 contains 14 residues. The germline gives CDR1 DFQATT, CDR2 SNEGSKA (reference sequence).

In its sample, this clonotype was seen a few times. V and J are TRBV12-3 or TRBV12-4 and TRBJ2-3, with 8 bases identical to TRBD1. This CDR3 comprises 15 residues. The V and J ends lost 6 bases and 4 bases, in that order; junction bases with no gene match: 9. The DNA of the CDR3 is TGTGCCAGCAGAGCGGACAGGGCGGCGGCAGATACGCAGTATTTT. This translates into CASRADRAAADTQYF.

The chain employs TRBV19 and TRBJ2-5, with D possibly being TRBD2 (6 bases). Germline V gives CDR1 LNHDA, CDR2 SQIVND (reference sequence). The V gene lost 6 bases and the J gene lost 3 bases, with 14 bases spanning the gap. The CDR3 length is 14 residues. The CDR3 coding sequence is TGTGCCAGTAGCCAAGGGAGGTGGGAAGAGACCCAGTACTTC. Its translation: CASSQGRWEETQYF.

The rearrangement links TRBV10-2 to TRBJ2-3; no firm D call. The CDR3 is made up of 15 amino acids. The germline V gene has CDR1 WSHSY and CDR2 SAAADI. Trimming cost V 7 bases and J 0 bases, with 14 bases left between them. The CDR3, as DNA: TGCGCCAGCAACAGCGCGGCCGGTAGCACAGATACGCAGTATTTT. It yields the protein CASNSAAGSTDTQYF.

The rearrangement uses TRBV13 and TRBJ1-5; tentative D call: TRBD1 (5 bases). The germline V and J ends were trimmed by 5 bases and 0 bases, with 14 bases remaining between them. CDR3 length: 16 residues. The V gene's germline CDR1 is PRHDT and CDR2 FYEKMQ (reference sequence). The CDR3 DNA reads as TGTGCCAGCAGCCGCGCCGGGGGGGATAGCAATCAGCCCCAGCATTTT. The encoded protein is CASSRAGGDSNQPQHF.

The chain joins TRBV4-1 to TRBJ2-5; 12 bases line up with TRBD1. Losses at the gene ends were 0 bases for V and 5 bases for J; bases not matched to a gene: 4. Germline CDR1 and CDR2: MGHRA and YSYEKL. This CDR3 is 16 amino acids long. This chain's CDR3 is CASSQDGTGGLETQYF. For the CDR3, the DNA is TGCGCCAGCAGCCAAGATGGGACAGGGGGCTTGGAGACCCAGTACTTC.

The rearrangement links TRBV7-4 to TRBJ1-5; TRBD1 aligns across 10 bases. The CDR3 consists of 15 residues. CDR1 is SGHVT and CDR2 is SQSDAQ in the germline V gene. The junction had 4 bases not matched to a gene; V was cut back by 5 bases and J by 3 bases. DNA for the CDR3: TGTGCCAGCAGCGGACAGGGGGTGCCCAATCAGCCCCAGCATTTT. Translation gives CASSGQGVPNQPQHF.

The V and J genes are TRBV12-3 or TRBV12-4 and TRBJ1-3; D unresolved. V was pared by 6 bases and J by 3 bases, with 18 bases between. There are 16 residues in the CDR3. CDR3 in DNA: TGTGCCAGCAGCCCCCCCACAATCGGTCATGGAAACACCATATATTTT. It encodes CASSPPTIGHGNTIYF.

The chain couples TRBV6-1 to TRBJ1-4; maybe TRBD1 (5 bases). V dropped 0 bases and J dropped 3 bases, with 11 bases sitting between them. The CDR3 has 16 residues. CDR1 and CDR2 from the germline V gene are MNHNS and SASEGT. This CDR3 reads CASSEAVQTANEKLFF. The CDR3, as DNA: TGTGCCAGCAGTGAAGCGGTACAGACAGCTAATGAAAAACTGTTTTTT.

The V call is TRBV11-3, the J call TRBJ2-3, with unresolved D. Trimming removed 5 bases at V and 5 bases at J, with 14 bases between. Germline V gene sequence: CDR1 SGHNT, CDR2 YENEEA. This CDR3 comprises 14 residues. The CDR3 spells CASSHRAPQDTQYF. In DNA, the CDR3 is TGTGCCAGCAGCCACCGGGCGCCCCAAGATACGCAGTATTTT.

A few counts support this clonotype. The chain has TRBV12-3 or TRBV12-4 and TRBJ1-1; possible D gene TRBD1, 5 bases. The CDR3 has 16 residues. Trimming shortened V by 4 bases and J by 5 bases, and 20 bases separated the two germline ends. CDR3 bases: TGTGCCAGCAGTTCCTTGCGGGGCGGAGTGAGGACTGAAGCTTTCTTT. It specifies CASSSLRGGVRTEAFF.

This clonotype has a single count. A much larger clone differs from this one at a single base, so this may be a read error. The J gene is TRBJ2-2, the V gene TRBV7-8; 7 positions match TRBD2. This CDR3 is 16 amino acids long. CDR1 SGHVS and CDR2 FQNEAQ come from the germline V gene. This CDR3 is CASSLAGGSITGELLF. In nucleotides, the CDR3 is TGTGCCAGCAGCTTAGCCGGGGGGAGTATCACCGGGGAGCTGCTTTTT. Full variable domain (rest looked up from reference TRBV7-8 and TRBJ2-2): GAGVSQSPRYKVAKRGQDVALRCDPISGHVSLFWYQQALGQGPEFLTYFQNEAQLDKSGLPSDRFFAERPEGSVSTLKIQRTQQEDSAVYLCASSLAGGSITGELLFGEGSRLTVL.

V gene TRBV2 combines with J gene TRBJ1-2; tentatively, D is TRBD1 (5 bases). The germline V gene encodes CDR1 SNHLY and CDR2 FYNNEI. The CDR3 sequence is 15 residues long. Trimming pared 7 bases from V and 6 bases from J, leaving 21 bases between. The CDR3 DNA reads as TGTGCCAGCACAAGGATGGGGGGGGACTTCGATGGCTACACCTTC. It codes for CASTRMGGDFDGYTF.

This clonotype came up many times. The J gene is TRBJ2-5, the V gene TRBV7-2; the D gene is possibly TRBD1 (6 bases). Germline V gene data show CDR1 as SGHTA and CDR2 as FQGNSA. The V and J ends lost 5 bases and 5 bases respectively, with 18 bases between them. The CDR3 is made up of 15 amino acids. The CDR3 bases are TGTGCCAGCAGCAAACCAAACAGGGCACGGGAGACCCAGTACTTC. Residues: CASSKPNRARETQYF.

This chain connects TRBV29-1 to TRBJ2-1, with 10 bases fitting TRBD2. The V and J ends lost 4 bases and 9 bases, in that order; junction bases with no gene match: 30. The germline V gene encodes CDR1 SQVTM and CDR2 ANQGSEA. CDR3 length equals 21 residues. CDR3 nucleotide sequence: TGCAGCGTTGTCAATCTAGCGGGAGCGCGGGGACTAATTAGCGTTTCGGGTGAGCAGTTCTTC. It yields the protein CSVVNLAGARGLISVSGEQFF.

The gene calls are TRBV4-1 and TRBJ1-5, with D uncertain. Deletions cut 3 bases from V and 4 bases from J, with 10 bases between. CDR3 length equals 14 residues. Germline CDR1 reads MGHRA; CDR2 reads YSYEKL. This CDR3 reads CASSHPRENQPQHF. The CDR3 DNA reads as TGCGCCAGCAGCCACCCCCGGGAAAATCAGCCCCAGCATTTT.

The chain couples TRBV29-1 to TRBJ2-3; 10 positions agree with TRBD2. The length of the CDR3 is 14 residues. Losses at the gene ends were 7 bases for V and 6 bases for J; bases not matched to a gene: 10. Germline V gene sequence: CDR1 SQVTM, CDR2 ANQGSEA. The CDR3 coding sequence is TGCAGCGCCACACCCACTAGCGGGGTCGATACGCAGTATTTT. It specifies CSATPTSGVDTQYF.

The CDR3 sequence is CASSRTRGPGANVLTF. The DNA for the CDR3 is TGTGCCAGCAGTCGAACAAGGGGGCCTGGGGCCAACGTCCTGACTTTC. J is TRBJ2-6 and V is TRBV27; 7 bases agree with TRBD1. This CDR3 is 16 amino acids long. Germline loops: CDR1 MNHEY, CDR2 SMNVEV (reference sequence). V gave up 5 bases and J gave up 2 bases; unmatched junction bases: 6.

This clonotype turned up a few times. This chain connects TRBV5-5 to TRBJ1-5, with D unclear. Trimming stripped 2 bases from V and 1 base from J, with 10 bases between. Per the germline V gene, CDR1 is SGHKS and CDR2 is YYEKEE (reference sequence). The CDR3 is 15 residues long. The CDR3 DNA reads TGTGCCAGCAGCTTACTTAGCAGGAGCAATCAGCCCCAGCATTTT. Translated: CASSLLSRSNQPQHF.

The chain recombines TRBV2 with TRBJ2-1; D is perhaps TRBD1 or TRBD2 (6 bases each). The CDR3 length is 13 residues. Germline values: CDR1 SNHLY, CDR2 FYNNEI. The V end lost 8 bases, the J end lost 8 bases, and 16 bases lay between the germline ends. The CDR3 region is CASHTDGGDEQFF. CDR3 nucleotide sequence: TGTGCCAGCCACACTGACGGGGGCGATGAGCAGTTCTTC.

This clonotype was observed a handful of times. The J gene is TRBJ2-1, the V gene TRBV7-6; 7 positions agree with TRBD2. Per the germline V gene, CDR1 is SGHVS and CDR2 is FNYEAQ. The CDR3 totals 15 residues. The V and J ends lost 5 bases and 8 bases, in that order; junction bases with no gene match: 12. CDR3 sequence: CASSPIRGGPHEQFF. CDR3 bases: TGTGCCAGCAGCCCAATCCGCGGGGGTCCCCATGAGCAGTTCTTC.

The CDR3 DNA is TGTGCCAGCAGCTCCTTCGGGACAGGGCCCTATAATTCACCCCTCCACTTT. This codes for CASSSFGTGPYNSPLHF. This chain joins TRBV7-6 and TRBJ1-6; 9 bases are a match to TRBD1. J was trimmed by 2 bases and V by 4 bases; bases with no gene match: 6. The germline V gene has CDR1 SGHVS and CDR2 FNYEAQ. The CDR3 extends over 17 amino acids.

The V and J genes are TRBV12-3 or TRBV12-4 and TRBJ2-7, with TRBD1 as a possible D gene (5 bases). V was cut by 8 bases and J by 0 bases, with 11 bases left in between. There are 13 residues in the CDR3. CDR3 nucleotides: TGTGCCAGCGGGGCCCCGAGCTCCTACGAGCAGTACTTC. This sequence encodes CASGAPSSYEQYF.

This clonotype was detected only a few times. The V gene is TRBV7-6, the J gene TRBJ2-3; unclear D gene. The V gene's germline CDR1 is SGHVS and CDR2 FNYEAQ. This CDR3 is built from 13 residues. Trimming pared 5 bases from V and 5 bases from J, leaving 11 bases between. This chain's CDR3 is CASSVRWGDTQYF. Here the CDR3 DNA reads TGTGCCAGCAGCGTACGATGGGGAGATACGCAGTATTTT.

The gene calls are TRBV7-8 and TRBJ1-1; maybe TRBD1 (5 bases). CDR1 is SGHVS, CDR2 FQNEAQ, per germline. This CDR3 is built from 14 residues. The ends were cut back, 5 bases at V and 3 bases at J, with 13 bases in the middle. CDR3 sequence (DNA): TGTGCCAGCAGCCTTCAATCCAGGGACACTGAAGCTTTCTTT. It translates to CASSLQSRDTEAFF.

The CDR3 bases are TGTGCCAGCAGCGACAGTTTTAGAGGACCCGGGGAGCTGTTTTTT. Its translation: CASSDSFRGPGELFF. The gene calls are TRBV7-8 and TRBJ2-2; TRBD1 might be the D (5 bases). This CDR3 has 15 residues. Trimming removed 5 bases at V and 6 bases at J, with 16 bases between. Germline loops: CDR1 SGHVS, CDR2 FQNEAQ.

The chain uses TRBV7-9 and TRBJ2-1; D not resolved. The CDR3 covers 12 residues. Germline V gene sequence: CDR1 SEHNR, CDR2 FQNEAQ (reference sequence). Trimming removed 5 bases from V and 6 bases from J, with 8 bases in between. Here the CDR3 DNA reads TGTGCCAGCAGCGAAAACTCCAATGAGCAGTTCTTC. Translating it yields CASSENSNEQFF.